The 8 T cell receptor beta chains below all came from one sample that was sequenced in a study of OX40 agonist ivuxolimab in advanced cancers. Sequenced by immunoSEQ multiplex PCR; TCRdb stores in-frame clones only, minus some. The repertoire holds more than 60,000 clones, with more than 75% as singletons. The sequencing here drew on CD4+ or CD8+ T cells sorted from blood, taken in a trial of the OX40 agonist ivuxolimab. The source of these receptors is an adult with an advanced solid tumor such as melanoma, head and neck, liver or kidney cancer.

The chain is built from TRBV30 and TRBJ2-3; 8 bases are shared with TRBD2. The length of the CDR3 is 14 residues. Germline assignment: CDR1 GTSNPN and CDR2 SVGIG (reference sequence). V lost 0 bases and J lost 3; bases outside the gene matches: 2. In DNA form, the CDR3 reads TGTGCCTGGAGTGTAACGGGAGGGACAGATACGCAGTATTTT. Its translation: CAWSVTGGTDTQYF. Variable domain in full (rest from reference TRBV30 and TRBJ2-3): SQTIHQWPATLVQPVGSPLSLECTVEGTSNPNLYWYRQAAGRGLQLLFYSVGIGQISSEVPQNLSASRPQDRQFILSSKKLLLSDSGFYLCAWSVTGGTDTQYFGPGTRLTVL.

The rearrangement links TRBV28 to TRBJ2-7; D gene unclear. Germline assignment: CDR1 MDHEN and CDR2 SYDVKM. This CDR3 spans 11 amino acids. V lost 3 bases and J 6 bases, leaving 6 bases between the germline ends. The CDR3 DNA reads TGTGCCAGCAGTTTGTGGTCCGAGCAGTACTTC. Translated: CASSLWSEQYF.

The chain carries TRBV7-7 and TRBJ1-4, with 9 bases lining up with TRBD1. Germline V CDR1 and CDR2: SSHAT, FNYEAQ (reference sequence). The CDR3 runs 14 residues. Germline trimming cut 5 bases from V and 7 bases from J; bases unmatched to any gene: 5. CDR3 loop: CASSPGTGSEKLFF. CDR3 in DNA: TGTGCCAGCAGCCCCGGGACAGGGAGTGAAAAACTGTTTTTT.

The CDR3 region is CASSQNGVAKNIQYF. The CDR3 nucleotides are TGCGCCAGCAGCCAGAACGGGGTAGCCAAAAACATTCAGTACTTC. The J gene is TRBJ2-4, the V gene TRBV4-1; possible D gene TRBD2, 5 bases. This CDR3 has 15 residues. The V and J ends lost 3 bases and 0 bases respectively, with 9 bases between them. Germline lookup yields CDR1 MGHRA and CDR2 YSYEKL.

The chain recombines TRBV28 with TRBJ2-2, with D perhaps TRBD1 or TRBD2 (6 bases each). CDR3 size: 13 residues. V lost 6 bases and J 7 bases, leaving 12 bases between the germline ends. Germline CDR1 is MDHEN and CDR2 is SYDVKM. The CDR3 here is CASRSGAYGELFF. In nucleotides, the CDR3 is TGTGCCAGCAGATCGGGGGCTTACGGGGAGCTGTTTTTT.

The genes are TRBV18 and TRBJ2-7; TRBD1 matches at 8 bases. V was clipped by 6 bases and J by 1 base; unmatched bases: 5. Germline V CDR1 and CDR2: KGHSH, LQKENI. The CDR3 has 14 residues. For the CDR3, the DNA is TGTGCCAGCTCGCCGGGACAGGTTTCCTACGAGCAGTACTTC. It yields the protein CASSPGQVSYEQYF.

The chain has TRBV7-9 and TRBJ2-3; possible D gene TRBD2, 6 bases. Germline V gene lookup returns CDR1 SEHNR and CDR2 FQNEAQ (reference sequence). This CDR3 spans 15 amino acids. The V gene lost 5 bases and the J gene lost 0 bases, with 12 bases spanning the gap. CDR3 residues: CASSRIAESTDTQYF. CDR3 in DNA: TGTGCCAGCAGCAGAATAGCGGAAAGCACAGATACGCAGTATTTT.

The chain uses TRBV7-2 and TRBJ1-6; D possibly corresponds to TRBD1 (6 bases). V was pared by 0 bases and J by 6 bases, with 9 bases between. CDR3 length equals 15 residues. Germline V gene lookup returns CDR1 SGHTA and CDR2 FQGNSA. The CDR3 coding sequence is TGTGCCAGCAGCTTAGCAGGACAGATTAATTCACCCCTCCACTTT. Residues: CASSLAGQINSPLHF.